These T cell receptor beta chains were read from a single sample in a study of blood T cells in healthy people across ages. TCRdb itself ran the 5' RACE reads through MiXCR, one entry per CDR3 protein. The sample carries around 1,500,000 distinct CDR3 sequences, about 30% recorded once. Sequencing was done on a sample of blood. The receptors stem from a woman younger than 45 in good health. CDR3s include the opening cysteine and the closing phenylalanine or tryptophan. Fields, in order: D gene, clone size, J gene, V gene, CDR3 length, CDR3 DNA, CDR3 protein. A D gene is named only where the DNA matches it firmly. Clone size is shown for a subset of rows, as once, few, many or a class of expanded clone.

d_gene: -; abundance: -; j_gene: TRBJ2-1; v_gene: TRBV29-1; len: 14; CDR3nt: TGCAGCGTTGTCTGGAGGGAAAATAGGAATGAGCAGTTCTTC; CDR3aa: CSVVWRENRNEQFF
d_gene: -; abundance: many; j_gene: TRBJ1-2; v_gene: TRBV4-2; len: 14; CDR3nt: TGTGCCAGCAGCCAAGTCGCTGGACAAAATGGCTACACCTTC; CDR3aa: CASSQVAGQNGYTF
d_gene: -; abundance: -; j_gene: TRBJ2-1; v_gene: TRBV30; len: 17; CDR3nt: TGTGCCTGGGGACAAAGAACAGGCAATCCGCTCTACAATGAGCAGTTCTTC; CDR3aa: CAWGQRTGNPLYNEQFF
d_gene: -; abundance: few; j_gene: TRBJ2-6; v_gene: TRBV20-1; len: 17; CDR3nt: TGCAGTGCTAGACCACCCCGGGGTTTCTCTGGGGCCAACGTCCTGACTTTC; CDR3aa: CSARPPRGFSGANVLTF
d_gene: TRBD1; abundance: few; j_gene: TRBJ2-7; v_gene: TRBV6-6; len: 14; CDR3nt: TGTGCCAGCACCGGACAGGGAAGAACCTACGAGCAGTACTTC; CDR3aa: CASTGQGRTYEQYF
d_gene: -; abundance: few; j_gene: TRBJ2-5; v_gene: TRBV12-3/TRBV12-4; len: 13; CDR3nt: TGTGCCGGCAGTCCGGGACTCCAAGAGACCCAGTACTTC; CDR3aa: CAGSPGLQETQYF
d_gene: TRBD1; abundance: few; j_gene: TRBJ1-1; v_gene: TRBV4-1; len: 16; CDR3nt: TGCGCCAGCGTAAAATCCCGGGACAGGGGGAACACTGAAGCTTTCTTT; CDR3aa: CASVKSRDRGNTEAFF
d_gene: -; abundance: many; j_gene: TRBJ2-5; v_gene: TRBV29-1; len: 10; CDR3nt: TGCAGCGTTCCTGGGGAGACCCAGTACTTC; CDR3aa: CSVPGETQYF
d_gene: -; abundance: few; j_gene: TRBJ1-2; v_gene: TRBV7-9; len: 13; CDR3nt: TGTGCCAGCAGTACGAAGGTCAGCTATGGCTACACCTTC; CDR3aa: CASSTKVSYGYTF
d_gene: TRBD1; abundance: few; j_gene: TRBJ1-4; v_gene: TRBV20-1; len: 13; CDR3nt: TGCAGTGCTAACCGACAGGGAATCGAAAAACTGTTTTTT; CDR3aa: CSANRQGIEKLFF
d_gene: -; abundance: once; j_gene: TRBJ2-1; v_gene: TRBV7-6; len: 13; CDR3nt: TGTGCCAGCAGCTCGACCGTCACTGGTAAGCAGTTCTTC; CDR3aa: CASSSTVTGKQFF
d_gene: TRBD2; abundance: few; j_gene: TRBJ2-1; v_gene: TRBV5-1; len: 14; CDR3nt: TGCGCCAGCAGCTCAGTAGCGGGAGTCTATGAGCAGTTCTTC; CDR3aa: CASSSVAGVYEQFF
d_gene: TRBD1; abundance: many; j_gene: TRBJ1-2; v_gene: TRBV10-3; len: 15; CDR3nt: TGTGCCATCAGTGAGATCGGGACAGGCAATCCCGGCTACACCTTC; CDR3aa: CAISEIGTGNPGYTF
d_gene: TRBD2; abundance: few; j_gene: TRBJ2-7; v_gene: TRBV7-2; len: 14; CDR3nt: TGTGCCAGCAGCTTCCGGGAGGGACGCTACGAGCAGTACTTC; CDR3aa: CASSFREGRYEQYF
d_gene: -; abundance: -; j_gene: TRBJ1-2; v_gene: TRBV7-9; len: 14; CDR3nt: TGTGCCAGCAGCCCCCCAGCAGGGCCCTATGTCTACACCTTC; CDR3aa: CASSPPAGPYVYTF
d_gene: TRBD1; abundance: few; j_gene: TRBJ2-4; v_gene: TRBV5-1; len: 14; CDR3nt: TGCGCCAGCAGCCTGGACAGGGCGGGTGTGGGGCAGTACTTC; CDR3aa: CASSLDRAGVGQYF
d_gene: -; abundance: many; j_gene: TRBJ1-6; v_gene: TRBV29-1; len: 13; CDR3nt: TGCAGCGTTGGACAGTCTTTTGATTCACCCCTCCACTTT; CDR3aa: CSVGQSFDSPLHF
d_gene: TRBD2; abundance: few; j_gene: TRBJ2-3; v_gene: TRBV5-5; len: 17; CDR3nt: TGTGCCAGCAGCTTGGAAGAAGTACTAGCGATTACAGATACGCAGTATTTT; CDR3aa: CASSLEEVLAITDTQYF
d_gene: TRBD2; abundance: -; j_gene: TRBJ2-5; v_gene: TRBV7-8; len: 16; CDR3nt: TGTGCCAGCAGCCCCGGCCGACTAGCGGGATCAAGTGAGCAGTACTTC; CDR3aa: CASSPGRLAGSSEQYF
d_gene: -; abundance: -; j_gene: TRBJ2-2; v_gene: TRBV5-1; len: 12; CDR3nt: TGCGCCAGCAGCCCGGACTCGGGGGAGCTGTTTTTT; CDR3aa: CASSPDSGELFF
d_gene: -; abundance: few; j_gene: TRBJ1-1; v_gene: TRBV10-1; len: 13; CDR3nt: TGCGCCAGCAGTGAGGACCTGAACACTGAAGCTTTCTTT; CDR3aa: CASSEDLNTEAFF
d_gene: -; abundance: -; j_gene: TRBJ2-1; v_gene: TRBV18; len: 13; CDR3nt: TGTGCCAGCTCCGGACTTCAGGGGAATGAGCAGTTCTTC; CDR3aa: CASSGLQGNEQFF
d_gene: -; abundance: -; j_gene: TRBJ1-2; v_gene: TRBV2; len: 12; CDR3nt: TGTGCCAGCGTTACAGGGATAGCTGGCTGCACCTTC; CDR3aa: CASVTGIAGCTF
d_gene: -; abundance: -; j_gene: TRBJ2-2; v_gene: TRBV11-2; len: 13; CDR3nt: TGTGCCAGCAGCTATGAAGCCGGAGGGGAGCTGTTTTTT; CDR3aa: CASSYEAGGELFF
d_gene: -; abundance: -; j_gene: TRBJ1-1; v_gene: TRBV20-1; len: 12; CDR3nt: TGCAGTGCTAGAGATCTCGCCACTGAAGCTTTCTTT; CDR3aa: CSARDLATEAFF
d_gene: -; abundance: -; j_gene: TRBJ1-1; v_gene: TRBV5-1; len: 16; CDR3nt: TGCGCCAGCAGCCCCGCGCCAATGGACGTTTCGACTGGAGCTTTCTTT; CDR3aa: CASSPAPMDVSTGAFF
d_gene: TRBD1; abundance: many; j_gene: TRBJ1-2; v_gene: TRBV6-5; len: 13; CDR3nt: TGTGCCAGCAGTTCGACAGGGTCCCATGGCTACACCTTC; CDR3aa: CASSSTGSHGYTF
d_gene: TRBD1; abundance: few; j_gene: TRBJ2-1; v_gene: TRBV14; len: 11; CDR3nt: TGTACCAGCAGCCCTGACAGGGGCTTGTTCTTC; CDR3aa: CTSSPDRGLFF
d_gene: TRBD2; abundance: -; j_gene: TRBJ2-1; v_gene: TRBV20-1; len: 13; CDR3nt: TGCAGTGCCGGACTAGCGGGGATCTCAGGGCAGTTCTTC; CDR3aa: CSAGLAGISGQFF
d_gene: -; abundance: many; j_gene: TRBJ2-7; v_gene: TRBV27; len: 12; CDR3nt: TGTGTCAGCGGGCTGGGGCTTTACGAGCAGTACTTC; CDR3aa: CVSGLGLYEQYF
d_gene: TRBD2; abundance: -; j_gene: TRBJ2-3; v_gene: TRBV29-1; len: 14; CDR3nt: TGCAGCGTACTGACTAGCGGGGTGGCGGATACGCAGTATTTT; CDR3aa: CSVLTSGVADTQYF
d_gene: TRBD2; abundance: -; j_gene: TRBJ2-3; v_gene: TRBV4-1; len: 17; CDR3nt: TGCGCCAGCAGCCCATCTACCAGCGGGGGGGCCTCAGTTACGCAGTATTTT; CDR3aa: CASSPSTSGGASVTQYF
d_gene: -; abundance: -; j_gene: TRBJ1-2; v_gene: TRBV29-1; len: 12; CDR3nt: TGCAGCGTGAGTCCAGCCGGTGGGGGCTACACCTTC; CDR3aa: CSVSPAGGGYTF
d_gene: -; abundance: few; j_gene: TRBJ2-7; v_gene: TRBV21-1; len: 14; CDR3nt: TGTGCCAGCAGTGGACCGGGGACTGGCTACGAGCAGTACTTC; CDR3aa: CASSGPGTGYEQYF
d_gene: TRBD1; abundance: once; j_gene: TRBJ2-7; v_gene: TRBV7-6; len: 14; CDR3nt: TGTGCCAGCAGCTTTAGCGTACAGGGGGGAGAGCAGTACTTC; CDR3aa: CASSFSVQGGEQYF
d_gene: TRBD1; abundance: -; j_gene: TRBJ2-4; v_gene: TRBV4-1; len: 16; CDR3nt: TGCGCCAGCAGCCAAGGGGGACAGGATCAGAAATACATTCAGTACTTC; CDR3aa: CASSQGGQDQKYIQYF
d_gene: -; abundance: -; j_gene: TRBJ2-7; v_gene: TRBV9; len: 18; CDR3nt: TGTGCCAGCAGCCCTCCATTGGTCTCTAGCCCCTCCTACAATGAGCAGTACTTC; CDR3aa: CASSPPLVSSPSYNEQYF
d_gene: -; abundance: -; j_gene: TRBJ1-1; v_gene: TRBV29-1; len: 12; CDR3nt: TGCAGCGTTGGGGACACCCCAGGTGAAGCTTTCTTT; CDR3aa: CSVGDTPGEAFF
d_gene: TRBD1; abundance: few; j_gene: TRBJ1-5; v_gene: TRBV27; len: 18; CDR3nt: TGTGCCAGCAGCCCCAGGGGGGGGGCGGTTATCAGCAATCAGCCCCAGCATTTT; CDR3aa: CASSPRGGAVISNQPQHF
d_gene: TRBD2; abundance: -; j_gene: TRBJ2-7; v_gene: TRBV24-1; len: 12; CDR3nt: TGTGCCACCAGTGCCTCGGGCGGGGGTCAGTACTTC; CDR3aa: CATSASGGGQYF